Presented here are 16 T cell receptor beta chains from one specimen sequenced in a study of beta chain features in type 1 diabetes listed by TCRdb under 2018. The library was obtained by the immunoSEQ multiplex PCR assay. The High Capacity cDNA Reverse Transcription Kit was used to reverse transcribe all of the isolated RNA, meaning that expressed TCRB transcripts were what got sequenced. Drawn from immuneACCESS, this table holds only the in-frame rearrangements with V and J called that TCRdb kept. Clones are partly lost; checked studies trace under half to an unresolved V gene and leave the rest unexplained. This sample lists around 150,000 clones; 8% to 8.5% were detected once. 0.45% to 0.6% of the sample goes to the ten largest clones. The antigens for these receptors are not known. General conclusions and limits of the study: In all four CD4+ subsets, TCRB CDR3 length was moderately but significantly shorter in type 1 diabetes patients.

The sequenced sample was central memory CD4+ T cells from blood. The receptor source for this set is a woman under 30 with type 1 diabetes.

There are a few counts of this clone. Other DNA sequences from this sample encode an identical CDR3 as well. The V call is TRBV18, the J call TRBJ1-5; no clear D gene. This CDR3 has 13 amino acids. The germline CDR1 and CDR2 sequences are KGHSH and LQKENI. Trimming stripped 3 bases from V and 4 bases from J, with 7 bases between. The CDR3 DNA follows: TGTGCCAGCTCACCGGGCCAAAATCAGCCCCAGCATTTT. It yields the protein CASSPGQNQPQHF.

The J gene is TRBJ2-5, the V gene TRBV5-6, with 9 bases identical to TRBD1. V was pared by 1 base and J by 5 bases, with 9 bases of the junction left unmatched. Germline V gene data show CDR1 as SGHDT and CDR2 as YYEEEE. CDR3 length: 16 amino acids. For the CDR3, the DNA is TGTGCCAGCAGCTTGCCTGGACAGGGGCCCGAGGAGACCCAGTACTTC. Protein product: CASSLPGQGPEETQYF. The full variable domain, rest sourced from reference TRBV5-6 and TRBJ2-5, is DAGVTQSPTHLIKTRGQQVTLRCSPKSGHDTVSWYQQALGQGPQFIFQYYEEEERQRGNFPDRFSGHQFPNYSSELNVNALLLGDSALYLCASSLPGQGPEETQYFGPGTRLLVL.

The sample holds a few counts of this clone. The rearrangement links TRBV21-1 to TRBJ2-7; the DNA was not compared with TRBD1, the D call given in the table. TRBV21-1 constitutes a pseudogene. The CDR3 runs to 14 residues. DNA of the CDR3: TGTGCCAGCAGCGGGCGAACGGTGCCCTACGAGCAGTACTTC. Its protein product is CASSGRTVPYEQYF.

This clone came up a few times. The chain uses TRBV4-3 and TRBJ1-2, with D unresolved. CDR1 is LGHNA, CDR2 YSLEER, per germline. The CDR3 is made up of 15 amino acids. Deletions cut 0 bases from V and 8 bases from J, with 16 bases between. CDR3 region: CASSQDLGNYVGYTF. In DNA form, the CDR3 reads TGCGCCAGCAGCCAAGATTTGGGTAACTATGTAGGCTACACCTTC.

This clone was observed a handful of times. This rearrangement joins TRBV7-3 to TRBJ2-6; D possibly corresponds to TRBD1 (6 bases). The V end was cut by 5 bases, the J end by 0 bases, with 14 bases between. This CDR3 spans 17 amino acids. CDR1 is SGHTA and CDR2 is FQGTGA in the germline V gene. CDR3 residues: CASSRQALGSGANVLTF. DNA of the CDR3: TGTGCCAGCAGCAGACAGGCTTTGGGCTCTGGGGCCAACGTCCTGACTTTC. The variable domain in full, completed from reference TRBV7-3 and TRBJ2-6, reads GAGVSQTPSNKVTEKGKYVELRCDPISGHTALYWYRQSLGQGPEFLIYFQGTGAADDSGLPNDRFFAVRPEGSVSTLKIQRTERGDSAVYLCASSRQALGSGANVLTFGAGSRLTVL.

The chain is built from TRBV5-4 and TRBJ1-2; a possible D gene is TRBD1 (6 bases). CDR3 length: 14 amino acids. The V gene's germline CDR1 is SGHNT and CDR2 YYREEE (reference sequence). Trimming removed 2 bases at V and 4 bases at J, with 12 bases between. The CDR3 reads CASSLGQLGYGYTF. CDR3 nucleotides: TGTGCCAGCAGCTTAGGACAGCTCGGCTATGGCTACACCTTC.

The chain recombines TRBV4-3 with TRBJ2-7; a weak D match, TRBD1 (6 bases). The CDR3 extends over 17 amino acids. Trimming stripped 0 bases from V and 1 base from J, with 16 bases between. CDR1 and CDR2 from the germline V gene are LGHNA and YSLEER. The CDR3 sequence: CASSQEYTGKLSYEQYF. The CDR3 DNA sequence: TGCGCCAGCAGCCAAGAGTACACAGGGAAGCTATCCTACGAGCAGTACTTC.

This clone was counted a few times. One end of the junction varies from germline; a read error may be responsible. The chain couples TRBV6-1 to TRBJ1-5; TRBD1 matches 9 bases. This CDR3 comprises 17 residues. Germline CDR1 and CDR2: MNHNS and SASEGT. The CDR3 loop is CAISETGGQGSNQPQHF. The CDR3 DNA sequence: TGTGCCATCAGTGAGACGGGGGGACAGGGAAGCAATCAGCCCCAGCATTTT.

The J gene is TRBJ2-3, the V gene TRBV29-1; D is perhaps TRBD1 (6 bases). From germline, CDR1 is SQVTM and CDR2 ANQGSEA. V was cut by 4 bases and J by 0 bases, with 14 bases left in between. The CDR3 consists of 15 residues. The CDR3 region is CSVVGGRTSTDTQYF. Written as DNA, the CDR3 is TGCAGCGTTGTTGGGGGCCGGACTAGCACAGATACGCAGTATTTT.

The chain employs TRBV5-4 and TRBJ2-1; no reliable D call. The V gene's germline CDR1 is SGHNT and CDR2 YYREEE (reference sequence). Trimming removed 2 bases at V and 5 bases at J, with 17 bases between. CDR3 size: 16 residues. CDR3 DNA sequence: TGTGCCAGCAGCTTAAGGCGTAGCACGCGGAACAATGAGCAGTTCTTC. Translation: CASSLRRSTRNNEQFF.

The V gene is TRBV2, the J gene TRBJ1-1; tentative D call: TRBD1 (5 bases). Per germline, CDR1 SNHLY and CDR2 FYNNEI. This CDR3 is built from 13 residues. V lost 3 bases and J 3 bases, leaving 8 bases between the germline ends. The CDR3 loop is CASSEGLYTEAFF. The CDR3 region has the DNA TGTGCCAGCAGTGAGGGGCTGTACACTGAAGCTTTCTTT. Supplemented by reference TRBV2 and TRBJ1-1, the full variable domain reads EPEVTQTPSHQVTQMGQEVILRCVPISNHLYFYWYRQILGQKVEFLVSFYNNEISEKSEIFDDQFSVERPDGSNFTLKIRSTKLEDSAMYFCASSEGLYTEAFFGQGTRLTVV.

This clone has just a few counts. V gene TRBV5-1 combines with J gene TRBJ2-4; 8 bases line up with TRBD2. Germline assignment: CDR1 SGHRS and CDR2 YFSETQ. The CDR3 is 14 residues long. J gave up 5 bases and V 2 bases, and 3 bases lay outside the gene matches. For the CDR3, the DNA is TGCGCCAGCAGCTTCGGACTAGCAGAAAACATTCAGTACTTC. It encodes CASSFGLAENIQYF. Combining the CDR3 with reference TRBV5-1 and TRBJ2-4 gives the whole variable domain KAGVTQTPRYLIKTRGQQVTLSCSPISGHRSVSWYQQTPGQGLQFLFEYFSETQRNKGNFPGRFSGRQFSNSRSEMNVSTLELGDSALYLCASSFGLAENIQYFGAGTRLSVL.

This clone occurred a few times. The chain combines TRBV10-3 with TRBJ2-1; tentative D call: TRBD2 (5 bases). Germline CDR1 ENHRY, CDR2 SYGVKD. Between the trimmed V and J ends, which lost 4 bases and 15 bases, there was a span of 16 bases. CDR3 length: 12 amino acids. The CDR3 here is CAISVELASRFF. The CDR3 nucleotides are TGTGCCATCAGTGTCGAGCTAGCTTCGAGGTTCTTC.

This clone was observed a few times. CDR3 nucleotide sequence: TGTGCCAGCAGCGTCCTTGACAGCTTCTCTGGAAACACCATATATTTT. Protein sequence: CASSVLDSFSGNTIYF. The chain is built from TRBV9 and TRBJ1-3; D might be TRBD1 (5 bases). Trimming took 2 bases from V and 0 from J, leaving 12 bases between them. This CDR3 contains 16 residues. Germline values: CDR1 SGDLS, CDR2 YYNGEE.

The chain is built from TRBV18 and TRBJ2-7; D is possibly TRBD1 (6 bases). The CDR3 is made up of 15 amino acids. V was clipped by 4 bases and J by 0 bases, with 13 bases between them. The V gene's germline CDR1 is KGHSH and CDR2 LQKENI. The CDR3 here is CASSQGQTSSYEQYF. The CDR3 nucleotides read TGTGCCAGCTCACAGGGACAAACGAGCTCCTACGAGCAGTACTTC.

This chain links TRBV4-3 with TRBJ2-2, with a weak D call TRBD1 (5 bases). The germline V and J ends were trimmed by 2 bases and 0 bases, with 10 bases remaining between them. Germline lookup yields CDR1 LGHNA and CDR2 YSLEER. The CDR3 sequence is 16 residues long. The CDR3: CASSQFDRSNTGELFF. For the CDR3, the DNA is TGCGCCAGCAGCCAATTCGACAGATCGAACACCGGGGAGCTGTTTTTT.